Detailed here is one T cell receptor (beta chain). No cognate antigen has been identified for it. There are no base qualities to consult, and no much larger clone falls within one base. This specimen belongs to a study of beta chain features in type 1 diabetes (dated by TCRdb to between 2017 and 2018). Background on the whole study: Mean age, gender distribution, total cell number and subset yield were not different between patients and healthy donors. Across all samples, some 99 million sorted cells were examined, and cell number per subset correlated strongly with RNA yield. In the study, recently diagnosed type 1 diabetes patients and matched healthy donors were compared on the TCRB repertoires of their sorted circulating CD4+ T cell subsets. Regulatory and stem cell-like memory subsets were isolated from only 8 patients and about eight healthy donors, whereas naive and central memory subsets came from all 28 donors.

Including cysteine and phenylalanine, the CDR3 has 14 amino acids. Only the CDR3 part of the read is kept: 42 bases, read in frame from the first base. Looking up the germline V gene (reference sequence) yields CDR1 LNHDA and CDR2 SQIVND. At the junction V is shortened by 7 bases and J by 0 bases, with 7 bases in between. Results and caveats for the whole study, not just this receptor: Shorter templates might be favored by PCR, yet because patient and control samples were amplified and corrected together, any such skew would affect both groups equally. A moderate but significant shortening of TCRB CDR3 length was observed in type 1 diabetes patients in all four CD4+ subsets. Only small numbers of individuals were included in the HLA sub-analyses, which left unresolved whether HLA type had any influence on TCRB rearrangement. Naive, central memory and regulatory TCRB repertoires appeared more similar among patients than among healthy donors. At VDJ recombination sites, type 1 diabetes patients had fewer insertions and more deleted nucleotides, which implies abnormalities in thymic rearrangement. Because cDNA was sequenced instead of genomic DNA, activated cells with high expression could be over-represented, although the groups did not differ in activation or CD3 levels.

Each donor gave one peripheral blood draw, averaging roughly 100 mL, which was collected into heparinised tubes. Using a panel that included CD45RO, CCR7, CD25, CD127, CD95 and CD27, naive, central memory, regulatory and stem cell-like memory CD4+ T cells were sorted on a BD FACSAria II. Purity was above 95% for every sorted population. PBMCs were isolated right away by Lymphoprep density gradient centrifugation and were stained directly, without culture. Samples were stained and sorted in pairs, with one healthy donor and one patient per experiment, so that batch effects were minimized. The entire amount of isolated RNA was reverse transcribed using the High Capacity cDNA Reverse Transcription Kit, so the sequenced TCRB transcripts were expressed ones. Deep immunoSEQ sequencing was applied to naive, central memory and regulatory T cell samples, giving an average of roughly 3.3 million total reads per sample. Sorted cells were lysed in RLT buffer, and RNA was extracted using DNase-treated RNeasy Micro or Mini kits according to cell number. To prevent cross-contamination, each cell subset was processed individually, whereas patient and healthy donor samples were processed jointly. The immunoSEQ multiplex PCR was used to amplify TCRB sequences from cDNA, yielding 87-bp fragments that span the CDR3 region. Sequencing of the amplicons was done on the Illumina HiSeq platform. Per the authors' processing: Synthetic template baselines were used to correct PCR bias computationally, reads within Hamming distance 2 were collapsed, and singletons that could not be merged were discarded. Reads were aligned against IMGT to assign V, D and J genes, CDR3 length and insertions or deletions at six rearrangement sites. Within each subset, clonotype counts were normalized to sorted cell number, after which true diversity and Gini coefficients were computed with the tcR R package. Repertoire sharing was quantified using the overlap coefficient calculated on TCRB nucleotide sequences. Out-of-frame TCRB sequences from naive cells were analyzed to stand in for the pre-selection repertoire. Here the immuneACCESS table is served through TCRdb, limited to in-frame sequences with V and J called. Missing clones are a known gap in these copies; in checked studies unresolved V genes cover under half, and the rest lacks a known reason. The DNA was the basis for D and trimming; V, J and clone size are from that table. Within this sample are approximately 360,000 clones, with roughly 13% of them counted one time only. About 0.01% of the sample rests with the top ten.

Material for sequencing was naive CD4+ T cells from blood. This specimen's cell subset or site label, per the study, means: true naive CD4+ T cells. The source is a woman aged 18-29 years with type 1 diabetes. The chain is encoded by TRBV19 joined to TRBJ1-6, with the D gene too uncertain to name. The nucleotides read TGTGCCAGTACTTTTTCCTCCTATAATTCACCCCTCCACTTT. It encodes CASTFSSYNSPLHF. Beyond the CDR3, the reference TRBV19 and TRBJ1-6 genes provide the residues; the full variable domain reads: DGGITQSPKYLFRKEGQNVTLSCEQNLNHDAMYWYRQDPGQGLRLIYYSQIVNDFQKGDIAEGYSVSREKKESFPLTVTSAQKNPTAFYLCASTFSSYNSPLHFGNGTRLTVT.